This record concerns one TCR beta chain sequence. The data stem from a study of blood T cell repertoires in COVID-19. Turning to the study itself: COVID-19 samples from acute and convalescent phases originated in the United States, Italy and Spain.

Recovered participants had two consecutive negative NP/OP PCR tests, healthcare professional clearance, or symptom resolution. The table came from immunoSEQ multiplex PCR; TCRdb's copy has only in-frame clones and leaves some out. The sample gives around 310,000 clones, nearly 90% of which show up once; about a tenth is in the top ten. Germline V gives CDR1 KGHDR, CDR2 SFDVKD. Trimming shortened V by 3 bases and J by 2 bases, and 15 bases separated the two germline ends. CDR3 size: 16 residues. The sequencing input was PBMCs or T cells enriched from blood (not recorded which). The chain recombines TRBV24-1 with TRBJ2-5; TRBD1 might be the D (5 bases). The source is a woman under 40 who had recovered from COVID-19. CDR3 amino acids: CATSDQNDRVQETQYF. CDR3 DNA: TGTGCCACCAGTGATCAAAACGACAGAGTACAAGAGACCCAGTACTTC.